These 6 T cell receptor beta chains share one sample of origin, sequenced in a study of response to subunit inactivated influenza vaccine. Each CDR3 protein is one row after TCRdb ran MiXCR on the RT-PCR reads. This sample yields a few hundred thousand distinct CDR3 sequences, of which around 9.9% are seen a single time; roughly 12% belongs to the top ten. This specimen was PBMCs from blood, taken about 40 days after vaccination. All receptors derive from a man between 45 and 60 years old who received an inactivated influenza vaccine.

This clonotype was seen at least ten times. V is TRBV12-3 or TRBV12-4 and J is TRBJ2-7, with D hard to call. This CDR3 is 13 amino acids long. V was clipped by 6 bases and J by 1 base, with 10 bases between them. The DNA for the CDR3 is TGTGCCAGCAGCTTTGGCAGATCCTACGAGCAGTACTTC. Protein sequence: CASSFGRSYEQYF.

The chain links TRBV12-3 or TRBV12-4 to TRBJ2-1; the D gene is possibly TRBD2 (6 bases). V lost 3 bases and J lost 8, with 11 bases in between. There are 13 residues in the CDR3. The CDR3 loop reads CASSLVEGHEQFF. CDR3 DNA: TGTGCCAGCAGTTTGGTGGAGGGGCATGAGCAGTTCTTC.

This clonotype showed up many times. This chain uses TRBV12-3 or TRBV12-4 with TRBJ2-5, with 8 positions matching TRBD2. The CDR3 has 16 amino acids. The junction had 5 bases not matched to a gene; V was cut back by 1 base and J by 1 base. The CDR3 coding sequence is TGTGCCAGCAGTTTAGTTAATAGCGGGGCCCAAGAGACCCAGTACTTC. Translation gives CASSLVNSGAQETQYF.

The DNA for the CDR3 is TGCAGTGTCACGACAGGGGGCCTCTATGGCTACACCTTC. Its protein product is CSVTTGGLYGYTF. The chain employs TRBV20-1 and TRBJ1-2; 10 bases fit TRBD1. Germline V CDR1 and CDR2: DFQATT, SNEGSKA (reference sequence). The CDR3 spans 13 residues. The J segment lost 4 bases and the V segment lost 7 bases, leaving 6 bases of the junction unmatched.

In its sample, this clonotype was seen many times. This chain links TRBV5-1 with TRBJ2-7; D gene unclear. Germline V gives CDR1 SGHRS, CDR2 YFSETQ. Between the trimmed V and J ends, which lost 0 bases and 1 base, there was a span of 8 bases. This CDR3 contains 14 residues. Written as DNA, the CDR3 is TGCGCCAGCAGCTTGGCCAGCGCTTCCTACGAGCAGTACTTC. This translates into CASSLASASYEQYF.

The rearrangement uses TRBV7-9 and TRBJ2-5; D not certain. Germline CDR1 reads SEHNR; CDR2 reads FQNEAQ (reference sequence). The CDR3 runs to 14 residues. Between the trimmed V and J ends, which lost 0 bases and 5 bases, there was a span of 10 bases. This CDR3 reads CASSLASAVETQYF. The CDR3, as DNA: TGTGCCAGCAGCTTAGCGTCGGCAGTGGAGACCCAGTACTTC.